This T cell receptor beta chain was retrieved from a study of blood T cell repertoires in COVID-19. The cohort comprised adults aged about 18 to 89 years residing in approximately 22 US areas. The V end was cut by 6 bases, the J end by 4 bases, with 10 bases between. The CDR3 has 12 amino acids. This clone came up once. In the source study's methods: Cell counts per sample came from amplifying reference gene primers. Assay used: immunoSEQ multiplex PCR; TCRdb lists only in-frame clones, some missing. Clone size and V and J calls were adopted from that table, with D and trimming inferred from the DNA. The data show roughly 370,000 clones, approximately 87% seen once.

Sequencing was performed on PBMCs or T cells enriched from blood (not recorded which). V gene TRBV12-3 or TRBV12-4 combines with J gene TRBJ2-7; tentative D call: TRBD2 (6 bases). The clonotype was recovered from a woman aged 50 to 65 who had recovered from COVID-19. CDR3 loop: CASSGGGYEQYF. CDR3 nucleotides: TGTGCCAGCAGCGGTGGGGGGTACGAGCAGTACTTC.